These 20 T cell receptor beta chains came from one sample sequenced in a study of blood T cell repertoires in COVID-19 (TCRdb year 2020). Libraries were constructed by the immunoSEQ multiplex PCR assay. Imported from immuneACCESS, the table was reduced by TCRdb to in-frame sequences with V and J called. These copies leave out some clones; in studies compared against another copy, an unresolved V gene accounts for under half, and the cause of the remainder is not known. Present in this sample are more than 250,000 clones, about 92% of which were seen just once. The ten top clones hold approximately 17% of the sample. The sequenced material came from PBMCs or T cells enriched from blood (not recorded which). These receptors were taken from a woman in her 30s who had recovered from COVID-19.

The chain carries TRBV7-6 and TRBJ2-2; 12 bases are a match to TRBD2. V was clipped by 3 bases and J by 4 bases; unmatched bases: 12. The CDR3 has 19 amino acids. Germline CDR1 reads SGHVS; CDR2 reads FNYEAQ. The CDR3: CASSFTPGLAGGSTGELFF. The CDR3 coding sequence is TGTGCCAGCAGCTTCACCCCGGGACTAGCGGGTGGGAGCACCGGGGAGCTGTTTTTT. Using reference TRBV7-6 and TRBJ2-2 for the parts outside the CDR3, the full variable domain is GAGVSQSPRYKVTKRGQDVALRCDPISGHVSLYWYRQALGQGPEFLTYFNYEAQQDKSGLPNDRFSAERPEGSISTLTIQRTEQRDSAMYRCASSFTPGLAGGSTGELFFGEGSRLTVL.

The chain combines TRBV5-1 with TRBJ2-1, with 12 bases lining up with TRBD2. Germline V gene data show CDR1 as SGHRS and CDR2 as YFSETQ. V lost 7 bases to trimming and J lost 7 bases; unmatched junction nucleotides: 9. The CDR3 sequence is 15 residues long. The CDR3 DNA reads TGCGCCAGCCGTCTAGCGGGGGGGCCCCGTAATGAGCAGTTCTTC. Translation: CASRLAGGPRNEQFF.

The J gene is TRBJ2-3, the V gene TRBV14; possible D gene TRBD2, 5 bases. The CDR3 has 16 residues. The germline V gene has CDR1 SGHDN and CDR2 FVKESK. Trimming shortened V by 2 bases and J by 0 bases, and 12 bases separated the two germline ends. The CDR3 here is CASSQLAGPSTDTQYF. CDR3 bases: TGTGCCAGCAGCCAACTAGCTGGGCCCAGCACAGATACGCAGTATTTT.

This clone was observed a single time. The genes are TRBV7-2 and TRBJ2-7, with D maybe TRBD1 (5 bases). The CDR3 runs to 14 residues. Germline CDR1 is SGHTA and CDR2 is FQGNSA. Trimming left V 3 bases short and J 3 bases short, with 12 bases between. The CDR3 region is CASSFYRNNYEQYF. Written as DNA, the CDR3 is TGTGCCAGCAGCTTTTACAGGAACAACTACGAGCAGTACTTC. Filled out from reference TRBV7-2 and TRBJ2-7, the complete variable domain reads GAGVSQSPSNKVTEKGKDVELRCDPISGHTALYWYRQSLGQGLEFLIYFQGNSAPDKSGLPSDRFSAERTGGSVSTLTIQRTQQEDSAVYLCASSFYRNNYEQYFGPGTRLTVT.

The chain links TRBV6-6 to TRBJ2-2, with a tentative D call TRBD2 (5 bases). Deletions cut 2 bases from V and 5 bases from J, with 9 bases between. The CDR3 has 14 amino acids. Germline V gene lookup returns CDR1 MNHNY and CDR2 SVGAGI (reference sequence). In DNA, the CDR3 is TGTGCCAGCAGTTACATAAGGGAGACCGGGGAGCTGTTTTTT. Amino acids: CASSYIRETGELFF.

The chain combines TRBV24-1 with TRBJ1-2, with 7 positions matching TRBD1. With 5 bases clipped from V and 7 bases from J, the junction kept 15 bases outside the gene matches. The CDR3 covers 16 residues. Germline V gives CDR1 KGHDR, CDR2 SFDVKD. The CDR3 sequence is CATSGPEAGGLGGYTF. The CDR3 region has the DNA TGTGCCACCAGTGGCCCTGAAGCAGGGGGATTGGGTGGCTACACCTTC.

The chain has TRBV10-3 and TRBJ2-6, with TRBD1 identical over 12 bases. Trimming cost V 3 bases and J 0 bases; bases outside gene matches: 9. This CDR3 has 20 residues. Germline CDR1 ENHRY, CDR2 SYGVKD. CDR3 loop: CAISDGTGGFGYSGANVLTF. In nucleotides, the CDR3 is TGTGCCATCAGTGATGGGACAGGGGGCTTCGGGTACTCTGGGGCCAACGTCCTGACTTTC.

The rearrangement joins TRBV4-1 to TRBJ2-1; no reliable D call. The CDR3 consists of 14 residues. Germline CDR1 and CDR2: MGHRA and YSYEKL. Between the trimmed V and J ends, which lost 1 base and 2 bases, there was a span of 6 bases. CDR3 sequence (DNA): TGCGCCAGCAGCCAAGGGGCCGCCTACAATGAGCAGTTCTTC. It specifies CASSQGAAYNEQFF.

V usage is TRBV5-6 and J usage is TRBJ2-2; 7 positions match TRBD2. Per germline, CDR1 SGHDT and CDR2 YYEEEE. The J segment lost 1 base and the V segment lost 7 bases, leaving 7 bases of the junction unmatched. CDR3 length: 15 amino acids. CDR3 residues: CASQDAGVNTGELFF. The CDR3 bases are TGTGCCAGCCAAGATGCGGGGGTGAACACCGGGGAGCTGTTTTTT.

The chain recombines TRBV18 with TRBJ1-4; no clear D gene. Germline assignment: CDR1 KGHSH and CDR2 LQKENI. The ends were cut back, 2 bases at V and 7 bases at J, with 17 bases in the middle. The CDR3 length is 16 residues. The CDR3 here is CASSPRSQSTVEKLFF. Written as DNA, the CDR3 is TGTGCCAGCTCACCAAGAAGTCAGAGTACAGTTGAAAAACTGTTTTTT.

J is TRBJ2-7 and V is TRBV7-2, with TRBD2 matching 15 bases. The J segment lost 4 bases and the V segment lost 4 bases, leaving 5 bases of the junction unmatched. The germline V gene has CDR1 SGHTA and CDR2 FQGNSA. The CDR3 sequence is 16 residues long. DNA of the CDR3: TGTGCCAGCAGCTCAGGGACTAGCGGGAGGAAGTACGAGCAGTACTTC. Its translation is CASSSGTSGRKYEQYF. Looking up the rest from reference TRBV7-2 and TRBJ2-7 gives the full variable domain: GAGVSQSPSNKVTEKGKDVELRCDPISGHTALYWYRQSLGQGLEFLIYFQGNSAPDKSGLPSDRFSAERTGGSVSTLTIQRTQQEDSAVYLCASSSGTSGRKYEQYFGPGTRLTVT.

The chain couples TRBV18 to TRBJ2-1, with D possibly matching TRBD1 (5 bases). Trimming took off 5 bases at V and 16 bases at J, with 18 bases between the two ends. The CDR3 length is 12 residues. Germline CDR1 is KGHSH and CDR2 is LQKENI. DNA of the CDR3: TGTGCCAGCTCAGTTCAGGGTAGTTACGCATTCTTC. It codes for CASSVQGSYAFF.

This clone was counted once. The rearrangement joins TRBV9 to TRBJ1-1, with no clear D. The CDR3 has 12 residues. Germline assignment: CDR1 SGDLS and CDR2 YYNGEE. V was cut by 4 bases and J by 4 bases, with 8 bases left in between. The CDR3 DNA reads as TGTGCCAGCAGCCCAACAGCCACTGAAGCTTTCTTT. Protein sequence: CASSPTATEAFF.

This chain connects TRBV27 to TRBJ2-7, with 8 positions matching TRBD1. The CDR3 consists of 14 residues. V was clipped by 4 bases and J by 6 bases; unmatched bases: 8. Germline V lookup: CDR1 MNHEY, CDR2 SMNVEV (reference sequence). The CDR3 nucleotides read TGTGCCAGCAGTTCCCGGACAGGGCTTGCCGAGCAGTACTTC. Amino acid sequence: CASSSRTGLAEQYF.

The chain uses TRBV5-1 and TRBJ1-1, with D possibly being TRBD1 (6 bases). The CDR3 is 14 amino acids. Germline loops: CDR1 SGHRS, CDR2 YFSETQ. V was trimmed by 5 bases and J by 0 bases, leaving 11 bases between them. CDR3 bases: TGCGCCAGCAGAAGGACAGCCCTGAACACTGAAGCTTTCTTT. It codes for CASRRTALNTEAFF. Drawing the rest from reference TRBV5-1 and TRBJ1-1, the complete variable domain is KAGVTQTPRYLIKTRGQQVTLSCSPISGHRSVSWYQQTPGQGLQFLFEYFSETQRNKGNFPGRFSGRQFSNSRSEMNVSTLELGDSALYLCASRRTALNTEAFFGQGTRLTVV.

The V and J genes are TRBV7-2 and TRBJ2-1; 7 positions agree with TRBD2. Germline V lookup: CDR1 SGHTA, CDR2 FQGNSA. CDR3 size: 14 residues. V dropped 8 bases and J dropped 4; count of bases not matched to a gene: 8. CDR3 sequence: CASCPAGRYNEQFF. In DNA form, the CDR3 reads TGTGCCAGCTGCCCAGCGGGGCGATACAATGAGCAGTTCTTC.

The chain employs TRBV4-3 and TRBJ2-1, with D unclear. The CDR3 length is 13 residues. Deletions cut 0 bases from V and 9 bases from J, with 9 bases between. Germline values: CDR1 LGHNA, CDR2 YSLEER. This chain's CDR3 is CASSQDVFREQFF. In DNA, the CDR3 is TGCGCCAGCAGCCAAGATGTCTTTCGTGAGCAGTTCTTC.

This clone was seen only a few times. This chain uses TRBV28 with TRBJ1-2; a weak D match, TRBD1 (5 bases). Looked up from germline, CDR1 is MDHEN and CDR2 is SYDVKM. The CDR3 spans 15 residues. Trimming shortened V by 7 bases and J by 2 bases, and 17 bases separated the two germline ends. Here the CDR3 reads CASIPGGVSNYGYTF. DNA of the CDR3: TGTGCCAGCATACCTGGGGGGGTCTCAAACTATGGCTACACCTTC.

The chain couples TRBV4-1 to TRBJ1-1; 7 nucleotides agree with TRBD1. Germline V gene data show CDR1 as MGHRA and CDR2 as YSYEKL. The CDR3 totals 16 residues. The ends lost 0 bases at V and 0 bases at J; junction bases unmatched: 4. The CDR3 DNA is TGCGCCAGCAGCCAAGAGAGGACAGGATTGAACACTGAAGCTTTCTTT. Translation gives CASSQERTGLNTEAFF.

The J gene is TRBJ1-2, the V gene TRBV18, with 9 bases fitting TRBD1. The germline gives CDR1 KGHSH, CDR2 LQKENI. CDR3 length: 14 amino acids. J was trimmed by 4 bases and V by 5 bases; bases with no gene match: 5. Written as DNA, the CDR3 is TGTGCCAGCTCAGCGACAGGGGGTGGCTATGGCTACACCTTC. It translates to CASSATGGGYGYTF.